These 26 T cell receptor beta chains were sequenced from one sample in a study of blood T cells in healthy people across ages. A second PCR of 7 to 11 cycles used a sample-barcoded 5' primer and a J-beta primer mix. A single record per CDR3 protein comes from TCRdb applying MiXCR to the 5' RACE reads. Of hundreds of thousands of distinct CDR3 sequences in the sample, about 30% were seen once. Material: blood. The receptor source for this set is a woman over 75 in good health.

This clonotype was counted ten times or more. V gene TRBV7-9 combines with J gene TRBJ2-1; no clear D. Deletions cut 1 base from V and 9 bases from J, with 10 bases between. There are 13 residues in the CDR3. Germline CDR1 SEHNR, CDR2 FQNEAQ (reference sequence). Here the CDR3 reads CASSLVLGVEQFF. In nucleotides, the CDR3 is TGTGCCAGCAGCTTAGTGCTAGGAGTTGAGCAGTTCTTC.

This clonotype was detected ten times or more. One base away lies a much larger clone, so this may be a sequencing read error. The CDR3 protein is CASSRDSFSGANVLTF. CDR3 nucleotides: TGTGCCAGCAGCCGGGACAGCTTCTCTGGGGCCAACGTCCTGACTTTC. This chain joins TRBV7-3 and TRBJ2-6; TRBD1 aligns across 7 bases. CDR1 and CDR2 from the germline V gene are SGHTA and FQGTGA. CDR3 size: 16 residues. The V segment lost 5 bases and the J segment 0 bases; nucleotides outside the gene matches: 4.

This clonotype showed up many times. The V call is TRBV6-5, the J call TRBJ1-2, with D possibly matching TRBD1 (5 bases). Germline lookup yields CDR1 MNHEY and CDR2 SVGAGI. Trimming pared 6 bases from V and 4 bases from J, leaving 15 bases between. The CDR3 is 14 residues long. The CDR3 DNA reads TGTGCCAGCAGCCAGATGGGGGGGGGCTATGGCTACACCTTC. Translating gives CASSQMGGGYGYTF.

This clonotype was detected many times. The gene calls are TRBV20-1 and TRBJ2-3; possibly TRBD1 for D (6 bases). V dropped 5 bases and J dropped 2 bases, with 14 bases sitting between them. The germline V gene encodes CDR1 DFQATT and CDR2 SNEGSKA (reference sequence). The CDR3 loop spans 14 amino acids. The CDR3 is CSASRRDITDTQYF. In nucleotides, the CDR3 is TGCAGTGCTTCCAGACGGGACATCACAGATACGCAGTATTTT.

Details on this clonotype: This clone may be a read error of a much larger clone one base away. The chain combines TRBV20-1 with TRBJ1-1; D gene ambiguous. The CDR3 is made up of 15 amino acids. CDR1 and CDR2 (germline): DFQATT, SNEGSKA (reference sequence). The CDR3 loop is CSAGDREGRWTEAFF. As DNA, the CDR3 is TGCAGTGCTGGAGATCGGGAGGGTCGGTGGACTGAAGCTTTCTTT.

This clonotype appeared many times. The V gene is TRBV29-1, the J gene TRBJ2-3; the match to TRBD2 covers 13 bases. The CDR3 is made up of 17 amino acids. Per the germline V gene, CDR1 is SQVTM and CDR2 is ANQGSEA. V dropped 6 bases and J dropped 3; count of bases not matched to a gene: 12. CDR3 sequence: CSVNPGTSGDRTDTQYF. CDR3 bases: TGCAGCGTGAATCCCGGGACTAGCGGGGACCGGACAGATACGCAGTATTTT.

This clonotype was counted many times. CDR3 loop: CASSSEASGAEQFF. CDR3 DNA: TGTGCCAGCAGTTCTGAGGCTAGCGGGGCCGAGCAGTTCTTC. The V call is TRBV27, the J call TRBJ2-1, with 9 positions matching TRBD2. This CDR3 has 14 residues. V was clipped by 4 bases and J by 10 bases; unmatched bases: 8. CDR1 is MNHEY and CDR2 is SMNVEV in the germline V gene (reference sequence).

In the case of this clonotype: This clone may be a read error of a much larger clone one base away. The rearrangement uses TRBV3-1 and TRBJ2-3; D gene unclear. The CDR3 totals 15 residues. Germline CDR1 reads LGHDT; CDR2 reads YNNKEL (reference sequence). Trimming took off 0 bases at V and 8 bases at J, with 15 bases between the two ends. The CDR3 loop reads CASSQDIVTSGTQYF. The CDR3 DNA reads TGTGCCAGCAGCCAAGATATCGTCACCTCTGGTACGCAGTATTTT.

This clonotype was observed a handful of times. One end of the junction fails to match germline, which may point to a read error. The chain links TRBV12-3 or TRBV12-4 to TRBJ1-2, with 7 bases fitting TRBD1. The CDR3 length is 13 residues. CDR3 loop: CASSPDRNYGHTF. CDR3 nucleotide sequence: TGTGCCAGCAGCCCGGACAGGAACTATGGCCACACCTTC.

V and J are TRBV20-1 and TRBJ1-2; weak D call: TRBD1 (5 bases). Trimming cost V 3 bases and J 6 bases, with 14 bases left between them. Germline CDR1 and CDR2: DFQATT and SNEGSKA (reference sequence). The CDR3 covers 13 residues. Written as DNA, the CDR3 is TGCAGTGCTAGCCTGGACAAGGCCCATGGCTACACCTTC. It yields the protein CSASLDKAHGYTF.

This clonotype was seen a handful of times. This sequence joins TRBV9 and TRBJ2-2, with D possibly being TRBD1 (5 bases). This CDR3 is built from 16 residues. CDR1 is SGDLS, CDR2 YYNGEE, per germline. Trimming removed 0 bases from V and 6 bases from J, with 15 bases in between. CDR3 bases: TGTGCCAGCAGCGTAGCGGCAGGGTATATCCCCGGGGAGCTGTTTTTT. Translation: CASSVAAGYIPGELFF.

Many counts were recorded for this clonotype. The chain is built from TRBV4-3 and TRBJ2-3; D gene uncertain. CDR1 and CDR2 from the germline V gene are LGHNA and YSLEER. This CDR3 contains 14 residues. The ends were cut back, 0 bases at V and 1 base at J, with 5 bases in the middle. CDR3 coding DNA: TGCGCCAGCAGCCAAGATTGGCGCACAGATACGCAGTATTTT. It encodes CASSQDWRTDTQYF.

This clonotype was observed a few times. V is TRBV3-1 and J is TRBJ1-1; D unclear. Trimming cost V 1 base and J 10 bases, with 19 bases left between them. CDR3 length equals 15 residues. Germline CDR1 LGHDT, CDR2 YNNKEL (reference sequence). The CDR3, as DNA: TGTGCCAGCAGCCAAGCCACGGGTGGCGTTAGCGGAGCTTTCTTT. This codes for CASSQATGGVSGAFF.

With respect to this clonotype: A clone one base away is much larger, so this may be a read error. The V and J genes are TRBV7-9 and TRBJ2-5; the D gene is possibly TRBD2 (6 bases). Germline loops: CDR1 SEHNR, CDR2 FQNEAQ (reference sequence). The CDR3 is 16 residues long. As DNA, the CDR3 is TGTGGCAGCAGCCCACGACGGACTACTTTCCAAGAGACCCAGTACTTC. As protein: CGSSPRRTTFQETQYF.

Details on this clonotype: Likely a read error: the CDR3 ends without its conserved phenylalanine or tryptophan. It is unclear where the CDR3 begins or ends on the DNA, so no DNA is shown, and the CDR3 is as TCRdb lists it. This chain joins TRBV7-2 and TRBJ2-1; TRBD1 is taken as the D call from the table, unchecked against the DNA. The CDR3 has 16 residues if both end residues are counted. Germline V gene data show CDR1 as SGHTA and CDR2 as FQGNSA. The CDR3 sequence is CASSRGGQRGFWSSSS.

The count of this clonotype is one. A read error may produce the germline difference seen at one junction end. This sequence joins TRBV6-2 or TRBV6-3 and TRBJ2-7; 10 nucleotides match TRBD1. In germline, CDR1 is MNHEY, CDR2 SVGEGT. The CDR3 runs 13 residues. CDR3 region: CASSLTTGGERYF. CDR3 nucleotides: TGTGCCAGCAGTTTGACGACAGGGGGCGAGCGGTACTTC.

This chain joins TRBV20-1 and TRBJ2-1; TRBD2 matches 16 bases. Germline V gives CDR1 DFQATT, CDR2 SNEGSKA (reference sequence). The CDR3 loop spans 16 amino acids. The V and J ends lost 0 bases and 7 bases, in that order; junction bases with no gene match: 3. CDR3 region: CSAREGTSGRANEQFF. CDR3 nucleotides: TGCAGTGCTAGAGAGGGGACTAGCGGGAGGGCTAATGAGCAGTTCTTC.

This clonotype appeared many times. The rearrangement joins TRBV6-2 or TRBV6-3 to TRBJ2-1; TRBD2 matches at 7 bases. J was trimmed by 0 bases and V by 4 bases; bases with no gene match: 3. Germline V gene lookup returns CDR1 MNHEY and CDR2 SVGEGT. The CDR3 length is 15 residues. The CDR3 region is CASSSSGNSYNEQFF. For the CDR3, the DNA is TGTGCCAGCAGTTCCAGCGGGAACTCCTACAATGAGCAGTTCTTC.

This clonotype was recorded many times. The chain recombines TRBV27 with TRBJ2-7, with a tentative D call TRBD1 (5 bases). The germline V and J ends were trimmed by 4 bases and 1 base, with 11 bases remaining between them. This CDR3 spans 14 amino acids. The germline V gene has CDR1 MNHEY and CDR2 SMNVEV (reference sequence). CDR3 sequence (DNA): TGTGCCAGCAGTTCCCCAGGGCCATCCTACGAGCAGTACTTC. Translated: CASSSPGPSYEQYF.

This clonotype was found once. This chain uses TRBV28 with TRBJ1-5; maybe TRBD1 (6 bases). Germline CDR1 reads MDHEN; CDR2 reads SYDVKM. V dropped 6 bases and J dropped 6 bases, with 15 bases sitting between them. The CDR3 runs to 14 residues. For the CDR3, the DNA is TGTGCCAGCAGGGGAGGGGGGGCGGTTCAGCCCCAGCATTTT. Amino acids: CASRGGGAVQPQHF. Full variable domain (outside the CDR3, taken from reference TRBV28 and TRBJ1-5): DVKVTQSSRYLVKRTGEKVFLECVQDMDHENMFWYRQDPGLGLRLIYFSYDVKMKEKGDIPEGYSVSREKKERFSLILESASTNQTSMYLCASRGGGAVQPQHFGDGTRLSIL.

The CDR3 nucleotides read TGTGCCAGCAGTGCCGGACAGGTCCCGGGCTACACCTTC. Translating it yields CASSAGQVPGYTF. V gene TRBV25-1 combines with J gene TRBJ1-2, with 7 bases matching TRBD1. Trimming cost V 4 bases and J 8 bases; bases outside gene matches: 7. The CDR3 contains 13 residues. Germline lookup yields CDR1 MGHDK and CDR2 SYGVNS.

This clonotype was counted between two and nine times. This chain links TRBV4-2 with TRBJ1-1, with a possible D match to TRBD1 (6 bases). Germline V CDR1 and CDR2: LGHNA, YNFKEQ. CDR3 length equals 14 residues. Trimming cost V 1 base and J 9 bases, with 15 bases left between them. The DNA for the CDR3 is TGTGCCAGCAGCCAAGGGCCGGTCCAGGGGAAAGCTTTCTTT. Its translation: CASSQGPVQGKAFF.

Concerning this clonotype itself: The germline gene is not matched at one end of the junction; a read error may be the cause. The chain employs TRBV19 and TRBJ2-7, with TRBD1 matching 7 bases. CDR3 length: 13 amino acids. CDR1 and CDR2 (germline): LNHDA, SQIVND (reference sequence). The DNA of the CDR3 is TGTGCCAGGAGTATCGGGACAGACTACGAGCAGTACTTC. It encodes CARSIGTDYEQYF.

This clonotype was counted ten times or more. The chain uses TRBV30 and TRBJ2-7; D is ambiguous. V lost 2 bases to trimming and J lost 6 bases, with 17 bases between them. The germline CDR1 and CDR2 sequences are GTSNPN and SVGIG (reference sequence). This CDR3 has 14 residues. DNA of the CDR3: TGTGCCTGGAGTCCGAAATGGCAGTTGGGCGAGCAGTACTTC. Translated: CAWSPKWQLGEQYF.

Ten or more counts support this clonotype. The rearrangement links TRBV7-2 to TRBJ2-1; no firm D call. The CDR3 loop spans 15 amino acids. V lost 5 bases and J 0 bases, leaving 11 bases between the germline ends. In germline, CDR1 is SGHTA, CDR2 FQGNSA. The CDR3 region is CASSLDPSSYNEQFF. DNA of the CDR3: TGTGCCAGCAGCCTCGACCCGAGCTCCTACAATGAGCAGTTCTTC.

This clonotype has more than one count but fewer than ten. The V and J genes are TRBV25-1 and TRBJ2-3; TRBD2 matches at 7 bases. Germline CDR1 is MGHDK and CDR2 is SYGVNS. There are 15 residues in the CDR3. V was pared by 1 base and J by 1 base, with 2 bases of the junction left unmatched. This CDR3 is CASSEFAGGTDTQYF. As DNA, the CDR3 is TGTGCCAGCAGTGAATTCGCGGGGGGCACAGATACGCAGTATTTT.